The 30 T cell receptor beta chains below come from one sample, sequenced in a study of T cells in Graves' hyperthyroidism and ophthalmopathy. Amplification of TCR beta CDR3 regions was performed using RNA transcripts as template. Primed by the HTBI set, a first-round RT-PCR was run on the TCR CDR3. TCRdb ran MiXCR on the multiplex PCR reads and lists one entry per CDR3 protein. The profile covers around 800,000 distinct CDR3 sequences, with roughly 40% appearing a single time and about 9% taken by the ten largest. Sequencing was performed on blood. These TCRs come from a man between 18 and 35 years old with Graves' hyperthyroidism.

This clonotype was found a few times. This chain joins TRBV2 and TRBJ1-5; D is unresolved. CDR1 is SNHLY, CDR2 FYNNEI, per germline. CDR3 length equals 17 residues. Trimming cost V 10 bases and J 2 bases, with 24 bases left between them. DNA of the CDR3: TGTGCCATCTCCGACAAGGGCCGGTTATCGGGCAATCAGCCCCAGCATTTT. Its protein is CAISDKGRLSGNQPQHF. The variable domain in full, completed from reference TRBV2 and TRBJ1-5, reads EPEVTQTPSHQVTQMGQEVILRCVPISNHLYFYWYRQILGQKVEFLVSFYNNEISEKSEIFDDQFSVERPDGSNFTLKIRSTKLEDSAMYFCAISDKGRLSGNQPQHFGDGTRLSIL.

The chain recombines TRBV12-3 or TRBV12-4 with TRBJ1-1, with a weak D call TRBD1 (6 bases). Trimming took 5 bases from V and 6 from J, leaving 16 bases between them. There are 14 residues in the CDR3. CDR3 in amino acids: CASSGQRTNAEAFF. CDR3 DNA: TGTGCCAGCAGTGGACAGCGGACTAATGCTGAAGCTTTCTTT.

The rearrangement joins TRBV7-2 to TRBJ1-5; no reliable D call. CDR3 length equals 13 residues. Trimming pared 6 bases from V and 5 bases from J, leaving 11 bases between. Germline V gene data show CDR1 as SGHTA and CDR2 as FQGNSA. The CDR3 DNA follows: TGTGCCAGCAGTTTCAGGACCCATCAGCCCCAGCATTTT. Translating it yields CASSFRTHQPQHF.

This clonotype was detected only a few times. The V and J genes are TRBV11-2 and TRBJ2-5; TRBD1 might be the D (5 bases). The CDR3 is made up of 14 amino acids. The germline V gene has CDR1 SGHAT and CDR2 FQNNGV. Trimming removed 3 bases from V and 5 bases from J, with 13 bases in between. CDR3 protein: CASSFGQGSETQYF. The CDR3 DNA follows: TGTGCCAGCAGCTTTGGGCAGGGATCGGAGACCCAGTACTTC.

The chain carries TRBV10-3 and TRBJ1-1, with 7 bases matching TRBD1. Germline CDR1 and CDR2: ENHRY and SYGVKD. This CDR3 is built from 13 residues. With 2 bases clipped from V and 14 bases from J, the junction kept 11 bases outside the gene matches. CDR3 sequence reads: CAISETRQGEAFF. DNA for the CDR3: TGTGCCATCAGTGAGACACGACAGGGAGAGGCCTTCTTT.

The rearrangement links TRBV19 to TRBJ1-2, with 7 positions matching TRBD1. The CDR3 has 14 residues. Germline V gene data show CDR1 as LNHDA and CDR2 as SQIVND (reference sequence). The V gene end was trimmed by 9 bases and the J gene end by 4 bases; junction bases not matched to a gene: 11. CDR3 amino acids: CASSPQTGSYGYTF. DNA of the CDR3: TGTGCCAGCTCACCCCAGACAGGGTCCTATGGCTACACCTTC.

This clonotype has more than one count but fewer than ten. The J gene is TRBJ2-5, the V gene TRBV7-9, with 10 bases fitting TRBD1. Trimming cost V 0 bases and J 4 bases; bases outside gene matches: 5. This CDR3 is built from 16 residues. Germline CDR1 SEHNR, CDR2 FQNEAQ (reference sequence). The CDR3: CASSLADRGRRETQYF. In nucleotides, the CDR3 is TGTGCCAGCAGCTTAGCAGACAGGGGGCGTCGAGAGACCCAGTACTTC.

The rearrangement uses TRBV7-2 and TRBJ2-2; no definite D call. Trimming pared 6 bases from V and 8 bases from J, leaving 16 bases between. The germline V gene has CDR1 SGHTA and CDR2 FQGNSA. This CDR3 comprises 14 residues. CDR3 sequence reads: CASSSRIVGGELFF. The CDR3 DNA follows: TGTGCCAGCAGTTCCAGGATTGTGGGAGGGGAGCTGTTTTTT.

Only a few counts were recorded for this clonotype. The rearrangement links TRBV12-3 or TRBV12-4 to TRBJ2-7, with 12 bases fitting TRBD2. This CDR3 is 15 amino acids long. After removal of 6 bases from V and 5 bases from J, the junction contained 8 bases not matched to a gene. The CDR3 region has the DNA TGTGCCAGCAGCCTCGTCTGGACTAGCGGGAACGAGCAGTACTTC. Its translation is CASSLVWTSGNEQYF.

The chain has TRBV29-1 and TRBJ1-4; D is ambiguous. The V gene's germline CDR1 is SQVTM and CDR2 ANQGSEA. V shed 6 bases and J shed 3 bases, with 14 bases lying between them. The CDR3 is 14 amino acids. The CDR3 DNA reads TGCAGCGTCCGTAGCGGGATTTCTAATGAAAAACTGTTTTTT. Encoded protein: CSVRSGISNEKLFF.

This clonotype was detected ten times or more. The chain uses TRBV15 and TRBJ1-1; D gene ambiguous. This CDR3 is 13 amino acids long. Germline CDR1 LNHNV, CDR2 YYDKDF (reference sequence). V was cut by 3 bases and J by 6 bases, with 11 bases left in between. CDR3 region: CATSRGNSAEAFF. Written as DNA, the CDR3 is TGTGCCACCAGCAGGGGTAACTCTGCTGAAGCTTTCTTT. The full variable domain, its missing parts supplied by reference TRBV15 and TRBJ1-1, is DAMVIQNPRYQVTQFGKPVTLSCSQTLNHNVMYWYQQKSSQAPKLLFHYYDKDFNNEADTPDNFQSRRPNTSFCFLDIRSPGLGDTAMYLCATSRGNSAEAFFGQGTRLTVV.

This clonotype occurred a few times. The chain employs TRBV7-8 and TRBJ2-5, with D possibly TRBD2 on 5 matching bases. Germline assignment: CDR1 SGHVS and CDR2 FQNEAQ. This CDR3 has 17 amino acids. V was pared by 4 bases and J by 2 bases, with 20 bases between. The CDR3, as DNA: TGTGCCAGCAGCTCCCCATATCGAGAGAGGGAACAAGAGACCCAGTACTTC. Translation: CASSSPYREREQETQYF.

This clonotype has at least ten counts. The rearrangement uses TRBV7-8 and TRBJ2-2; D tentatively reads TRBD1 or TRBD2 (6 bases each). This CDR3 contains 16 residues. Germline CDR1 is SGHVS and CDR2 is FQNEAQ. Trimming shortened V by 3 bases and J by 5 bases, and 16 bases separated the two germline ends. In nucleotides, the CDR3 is TGTGCCAGCAGCTTCGAATCGGGGGCGTGGACCGGGGAGCTGTTTTTT. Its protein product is CASSFESGAWTGELFF.

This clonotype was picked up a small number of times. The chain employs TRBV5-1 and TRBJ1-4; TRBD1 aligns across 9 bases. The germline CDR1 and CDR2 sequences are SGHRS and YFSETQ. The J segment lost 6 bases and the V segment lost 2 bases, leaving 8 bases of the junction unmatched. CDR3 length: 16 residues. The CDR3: CASSFSIGDRDEKLFF. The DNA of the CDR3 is TGCGCCAGCAGCTTCTCTATTGGGGACAGGGATGAAAAACTGTTTTTT.

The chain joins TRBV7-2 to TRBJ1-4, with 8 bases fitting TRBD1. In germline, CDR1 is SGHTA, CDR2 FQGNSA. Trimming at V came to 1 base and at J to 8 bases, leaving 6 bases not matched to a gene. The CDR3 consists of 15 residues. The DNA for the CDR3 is TGTGCCAGCAGCTTAGGGACAGGGAATAACGAAAAACTGTTTTTT. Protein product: CASSLGTGNNEKLFF.

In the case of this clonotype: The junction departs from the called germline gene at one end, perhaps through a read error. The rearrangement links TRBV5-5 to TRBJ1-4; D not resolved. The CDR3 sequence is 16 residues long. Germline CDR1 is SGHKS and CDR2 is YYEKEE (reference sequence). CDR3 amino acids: CASSQEDGGINEKLFF. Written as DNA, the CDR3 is TGCGCCAGCAGCCAAGAAGATGGCGGAATTAATGAAAAACTGTTTTTT.

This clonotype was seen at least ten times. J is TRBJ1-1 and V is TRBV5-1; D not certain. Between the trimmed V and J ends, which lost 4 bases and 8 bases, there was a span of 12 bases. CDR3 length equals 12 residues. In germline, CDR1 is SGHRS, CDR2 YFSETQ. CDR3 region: CASSPDGSEAFF. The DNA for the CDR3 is TGCGCCAGCAGCCCTGACGGCAGCGAAGCTTTCTTT.

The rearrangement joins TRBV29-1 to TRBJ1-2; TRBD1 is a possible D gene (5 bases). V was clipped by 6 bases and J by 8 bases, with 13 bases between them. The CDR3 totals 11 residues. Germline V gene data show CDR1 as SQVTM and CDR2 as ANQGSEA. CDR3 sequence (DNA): TGCAGCGTATGGGGGAATGAGGGCTACACCTTC. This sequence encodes CSVWGNEGYTF.

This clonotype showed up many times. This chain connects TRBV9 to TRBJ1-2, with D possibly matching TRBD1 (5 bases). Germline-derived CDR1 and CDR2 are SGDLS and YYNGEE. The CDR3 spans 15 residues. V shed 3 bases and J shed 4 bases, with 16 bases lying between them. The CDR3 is CASSDQGAKGYGYTF. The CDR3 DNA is TGTGCCAGCAGCGACCAAGGGGCCAAAGGCTATGGCTACACCTTC.

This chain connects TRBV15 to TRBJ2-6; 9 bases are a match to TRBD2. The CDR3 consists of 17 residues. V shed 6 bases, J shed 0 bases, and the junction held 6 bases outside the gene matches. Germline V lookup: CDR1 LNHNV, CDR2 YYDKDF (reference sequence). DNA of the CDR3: TGTGCCACCAGGAGCGGGGGGCTTCGCTCTGGGGCCAACGTCCTGACTTTC. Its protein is CATRSGGLRSGANVLTF.

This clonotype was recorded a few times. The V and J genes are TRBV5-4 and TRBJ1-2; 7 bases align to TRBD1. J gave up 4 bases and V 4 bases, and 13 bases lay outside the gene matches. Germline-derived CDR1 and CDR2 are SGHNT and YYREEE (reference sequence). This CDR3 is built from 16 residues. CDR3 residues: CASSLIGTEDLYGYTF. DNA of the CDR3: TGTGCCAGCAGCCTGATCGGGACAGAAGACCTCTATGGCTACACCTTC.

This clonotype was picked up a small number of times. The CDR3 nucleotides are TGCAGTGCAAGTGAAGGTGGCCCCGAGGGGACCCAGTACTTC. It translates to CSASEGGPEGTQYF. This chain uses TRBV20-1 with TRBJ2-5, with D tentatively TRBD2 (5 bases). The germline V and J ends were trimmed by 6 bases and 7 bases, with 21 bases remaining between them. The CDR3 loop spans 14 amino acids. Per the germline V gene, CDR1 is DFQATT and CDR2 is SNEGSKA (reference sequence).

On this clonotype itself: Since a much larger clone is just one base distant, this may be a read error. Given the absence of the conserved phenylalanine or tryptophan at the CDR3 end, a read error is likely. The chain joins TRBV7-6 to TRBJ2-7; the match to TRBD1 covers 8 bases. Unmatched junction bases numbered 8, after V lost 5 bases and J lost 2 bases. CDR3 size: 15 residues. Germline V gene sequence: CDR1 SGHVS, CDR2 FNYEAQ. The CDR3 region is CASSPGRDRTYEQYS. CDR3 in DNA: TGTGCCAGCAGCCCCGGTCGGGACAGGACCTACGAGCAGTACTCC.

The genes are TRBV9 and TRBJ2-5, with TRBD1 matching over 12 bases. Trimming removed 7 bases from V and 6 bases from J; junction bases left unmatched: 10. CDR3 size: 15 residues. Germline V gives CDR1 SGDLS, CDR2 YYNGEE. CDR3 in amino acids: CASASGTGGAKTQYF. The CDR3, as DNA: TGTGCCAGCGCCTCCGGGACAGGGGGCGCAAAGACCCAGTACTTC.

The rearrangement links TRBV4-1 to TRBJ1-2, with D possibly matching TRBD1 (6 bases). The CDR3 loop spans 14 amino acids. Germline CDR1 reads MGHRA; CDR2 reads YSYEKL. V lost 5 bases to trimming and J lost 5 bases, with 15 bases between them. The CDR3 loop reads CASSEPGHLYGYTF. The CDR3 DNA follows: TGCGCCAGCAGCGAACCGGGACACCTATATGGCTACACCTTC.

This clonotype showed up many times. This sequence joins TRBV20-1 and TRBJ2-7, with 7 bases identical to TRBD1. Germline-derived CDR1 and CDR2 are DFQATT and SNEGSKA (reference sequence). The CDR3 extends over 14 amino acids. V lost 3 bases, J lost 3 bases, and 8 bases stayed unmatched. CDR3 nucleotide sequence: TGCAGTGCTAGCGGCGATGCAGGGGGCTACGAGCAGTACTTC. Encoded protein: CSASGDAGGYEQYF.

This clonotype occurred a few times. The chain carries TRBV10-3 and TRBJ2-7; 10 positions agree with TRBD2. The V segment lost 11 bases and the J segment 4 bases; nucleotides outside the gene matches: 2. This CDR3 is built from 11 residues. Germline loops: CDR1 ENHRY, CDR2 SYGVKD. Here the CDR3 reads CAGGLAYEQYF. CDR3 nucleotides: TGTGCCGGGGGACTAGCGTACGAGCAGTACTTC.

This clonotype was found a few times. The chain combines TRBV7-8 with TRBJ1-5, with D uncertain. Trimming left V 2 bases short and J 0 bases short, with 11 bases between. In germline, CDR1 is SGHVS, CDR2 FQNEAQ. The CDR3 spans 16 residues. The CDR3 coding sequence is TGTGCCAGCAGCTTATCTCCGGGGTATAGCAATCAGCCCCAGCATTTT. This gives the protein CASSLSPGYSNQPQHF.

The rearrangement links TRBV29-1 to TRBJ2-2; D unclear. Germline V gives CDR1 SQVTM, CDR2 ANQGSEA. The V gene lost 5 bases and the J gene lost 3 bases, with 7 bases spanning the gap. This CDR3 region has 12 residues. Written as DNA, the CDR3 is TGCAGCGTTTCGGTGGACACCGGGGAGCTGTTTTTT. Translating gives CSVSVDTGELFF.

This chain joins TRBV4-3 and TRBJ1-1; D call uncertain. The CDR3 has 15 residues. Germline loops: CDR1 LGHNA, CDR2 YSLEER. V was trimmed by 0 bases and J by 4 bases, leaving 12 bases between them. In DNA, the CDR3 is TGCGCCAGCAGCCAAGATCACGGTAAAGCCACTGAAGCTTTCTTT. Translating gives CASSQDHGKATEAFF.